These 5 T cell receptor beta chains came from one sample sequenced in a study of regulatory T cells in long-lasting Graves disease. Relying on iRepertoire HTBI primers and Arm-PCR of CDR3 regions, the team built TCR beta libraries. TCRdb re-analysed the multiplex PCR reads in MiXCR, keeping a single row per CDR3 protein. The sample carries approximately 560,000 distinct CDR3 sequences, about 16% recorded once. Time point of the sample: newly diagnosed GD, antithyroid drugs for less than 3 months. The authors made the TCR library using RNA they extracted from PBMCs. These data also featured in a second study, about T cells in Graves' hyperthyroidism and ophthalmopathy.

Sequenced material: peripheral blood mononuclear cells (PBMCs), taken at new diagnosis, from a patient treated with antithyroid drugs. The receptors here all came from a man between 18 and 29 years old with Graves disease.

The chain carries TRBV3-1 and TRBJ1-6; D may be TRBD1 (5 bases). Trimming left V 6 bases short and J 8 bases short, with 14 bases between. CDR3 length equals 14 residues. Germline lookup yields CDR1 LGHDT and CDR2 YNNKEL (reference sequence). The CDR3 protein is CASRAGTDDSPLHF. The CDR3, as DNA: TGTGCCAGCAGAGCCGGGACGGATGATTCACCCCTCCACTTT. Based on the CDR3 plus reference TRBV3-1 and TRBJ1-6, the full variable domain is DTAVSQTPKYLVTQMGNDKSIKCEQNLGHDTMYWYKQDSKKFLKIMFSYNNKELIINETVPNRFSPKSPDKAHLNLHINSLELGDSAVYFCASRAGTDDSPLHFGNGTRLTVT.

This clonotype showed up many times. The V call is TRBV29-1, the J call TRBJ2-1; either TRBD1 or TRBD2 may supply D (6 bases each). Germline V gene sequence: CDR1 SQVTM, CDR2 ANQGSEA. The CDR3 contains 13 residues. Trimming removed 7 bases from V and 5 bases from J, with 15 bases in between. Written as DNA, the CDR3 is TGCAGCGCCGGGTGGGGGGCTGACAATGAGCAGTTCTTC. It yields the protein CSAGWGADNEQFF.

Many counts were recorded for this clonotype. The chain joins TRBV12-3 or TRBV12-4 to TRBJ1-2; 7 bases fit TRBD1. V shed 7 bases and J 2 bases; nucleotides not matched to a gene: 10. This CDR3 spans 15 amino acids. The CDR3 nucleotides read TGTGCCAGCACCCTCAGGGGGAGTCCCAACTATGGCTACACCTTC. Its protein is CASTLRGSPNYGYTF.

This clonotype was recorded a few times. This chain uses TRBV7-9 with TRBJ2-1; D tentatively reads TRBD1 or TRBD2 (6 bases each). The V gene lost 3 bases and the J gene lost 6 bases, with 18 bases spanning the gap. Germline lookup yields CDR1 SEHNR and CDR2 FQNEAQ (reference sequence). This CDR3 spans 16 amino acids. The CDR3 DNA follows: TGTGCCAGCAGCTTCAGAGGGCCGGGGGCCGGCAATGAGCAGTTCTTC. It encodes CASSFRGPGAGNEQFF.

V gene TRBV4-1 combines with J gene TRBJ2-2; TRBD2 matches 12 bases. V lost 4 bases to trimming and J lost 0 bases; unmatched junction nucleotides: 15. Germline V lookup: CDR1 MGHRA, CDR2 YSYEKL. The CDR3 runs 21 residues. CDR3 DNA: TGCGCCAGCAGCCTGACCCCGGGACTAGCGGGCCTACGGACGAACACCGGGGAGCTGTTTTTT. This codes for CASSLTPGLAGLRTNTGELFF.